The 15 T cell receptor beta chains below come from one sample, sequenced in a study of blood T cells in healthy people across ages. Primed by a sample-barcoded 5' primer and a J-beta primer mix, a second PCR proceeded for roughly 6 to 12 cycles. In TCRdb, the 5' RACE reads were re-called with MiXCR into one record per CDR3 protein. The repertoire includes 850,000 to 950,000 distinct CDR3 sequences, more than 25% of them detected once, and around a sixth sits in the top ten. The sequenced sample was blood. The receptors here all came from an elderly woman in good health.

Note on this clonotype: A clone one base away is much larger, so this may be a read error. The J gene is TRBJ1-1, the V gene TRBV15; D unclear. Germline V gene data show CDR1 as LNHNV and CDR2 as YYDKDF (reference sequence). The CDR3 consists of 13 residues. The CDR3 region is CATSRDRNTEALF. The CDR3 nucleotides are TGTGCCACCAGCAGAGACAGGAACACTGAAGCTTTGTTT.

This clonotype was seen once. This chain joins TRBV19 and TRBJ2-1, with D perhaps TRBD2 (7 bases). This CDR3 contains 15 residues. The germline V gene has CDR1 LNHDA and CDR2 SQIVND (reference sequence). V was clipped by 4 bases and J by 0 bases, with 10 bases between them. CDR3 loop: CASSKGGSSYNEQFF. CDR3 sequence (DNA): TGTGCCAGTAGTAAGGGGGGGAGCTCCTACAATGAGCAGTTCTTC.

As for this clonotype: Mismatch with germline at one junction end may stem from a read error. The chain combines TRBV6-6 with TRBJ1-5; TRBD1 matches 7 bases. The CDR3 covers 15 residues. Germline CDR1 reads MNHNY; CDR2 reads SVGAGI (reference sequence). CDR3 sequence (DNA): TGTGCCAGCAGTCGGGAGGGACAGAGAAATCAGCTCCAGCATTTT. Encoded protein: CASSREGQRNQLQHF.

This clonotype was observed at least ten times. CDR3 loop: CASSPSGPGGGTDTQYF. The CDR3 DNA follows: TGTGCCAGCAGCCCTAGCGGCCCCGGCGGGGGCACAGATACGCAGTATTTT. The rearrangement uses TRBV7-2 and TRBJ2-3, with TRBD2 identical over 7 bases. Germline loops: CDR1 SGHTA, CDR2 FQGNSA. This CDR3 contains 17 residues. V trimming: 5 bases; J trimming: 1 base; junction bases outside the gene matches: 12.

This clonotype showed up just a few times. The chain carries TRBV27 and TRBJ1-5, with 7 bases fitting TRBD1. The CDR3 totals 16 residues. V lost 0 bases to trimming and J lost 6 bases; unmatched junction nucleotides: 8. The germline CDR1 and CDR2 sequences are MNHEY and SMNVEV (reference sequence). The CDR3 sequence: CASSLSGTAKTQPQHF. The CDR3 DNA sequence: TGTGCCAGCAGTTTATCCGGGACAGCTAAAACTCAGCCCCAGCATTTT.

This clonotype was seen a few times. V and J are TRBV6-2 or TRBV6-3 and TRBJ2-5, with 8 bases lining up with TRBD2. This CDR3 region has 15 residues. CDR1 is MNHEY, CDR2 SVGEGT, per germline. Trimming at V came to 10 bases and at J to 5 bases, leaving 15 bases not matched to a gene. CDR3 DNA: TGTGCCACCACGCGACCTGGACTAGCCGGTGAGACCCAGTACTTC. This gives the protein CATTRPGLAGETQYF.

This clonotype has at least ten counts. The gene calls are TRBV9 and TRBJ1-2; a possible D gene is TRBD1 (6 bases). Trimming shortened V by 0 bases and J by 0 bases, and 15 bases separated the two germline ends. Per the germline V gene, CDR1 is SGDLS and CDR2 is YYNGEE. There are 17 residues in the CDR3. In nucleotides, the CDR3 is TGTGCCAGCAGCGTAGCCGTGGCCGCAGGGGCTAACTATGGCTACACCTTC. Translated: CASSVAVAAGANYGYTF.

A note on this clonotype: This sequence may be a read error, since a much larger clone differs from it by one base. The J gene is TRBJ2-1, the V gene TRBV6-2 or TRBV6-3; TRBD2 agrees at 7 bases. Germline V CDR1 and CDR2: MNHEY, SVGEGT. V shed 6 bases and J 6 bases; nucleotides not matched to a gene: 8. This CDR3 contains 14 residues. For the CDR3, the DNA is TGTGCCAGCAGATTTCTGACTAGCACCAATGAGCAGTTCTTC. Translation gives CASRFLTSTNEQFF.

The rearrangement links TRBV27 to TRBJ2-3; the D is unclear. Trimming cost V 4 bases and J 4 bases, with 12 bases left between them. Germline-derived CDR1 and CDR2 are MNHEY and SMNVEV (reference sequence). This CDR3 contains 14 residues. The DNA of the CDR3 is TGTGCCAGCAGTTCGTTCGCCAAACCAGATACGCAGTATTTT. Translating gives CASSSFAKPDTQYF.

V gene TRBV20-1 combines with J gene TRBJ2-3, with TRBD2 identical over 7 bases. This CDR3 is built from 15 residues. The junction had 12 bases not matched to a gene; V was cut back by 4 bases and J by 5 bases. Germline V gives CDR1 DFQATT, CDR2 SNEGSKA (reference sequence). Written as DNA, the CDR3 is TGCAGTGCTACCGTCGACGCGGGAGTCGGAGATACGCAGTATTTT. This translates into CSATVDAGVGDTQYF.

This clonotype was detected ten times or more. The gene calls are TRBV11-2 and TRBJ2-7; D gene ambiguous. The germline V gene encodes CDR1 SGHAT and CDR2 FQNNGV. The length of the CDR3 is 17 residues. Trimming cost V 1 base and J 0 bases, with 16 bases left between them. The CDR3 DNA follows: TGTGCCAGCAGCTTAGTGGGTAGCCATCTCCTCTCCTACGAGCAGTACTTC. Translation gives CASSLVGSHLLSYEQYF.

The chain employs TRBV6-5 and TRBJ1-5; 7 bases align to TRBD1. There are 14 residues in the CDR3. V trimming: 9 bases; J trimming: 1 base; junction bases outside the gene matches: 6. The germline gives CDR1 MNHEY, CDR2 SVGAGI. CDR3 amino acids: CASWTGVSNQPQHF. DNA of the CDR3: TGTGCCAGTTGGACAGGAGTAAGCAATCAGCCCCAGCATTTT.

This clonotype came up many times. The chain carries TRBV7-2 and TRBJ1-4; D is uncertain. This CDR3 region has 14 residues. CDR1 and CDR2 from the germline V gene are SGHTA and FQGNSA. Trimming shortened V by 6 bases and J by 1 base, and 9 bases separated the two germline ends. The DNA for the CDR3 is TGTGCCAGCAGTCGGTCGGTAACTAATGAAAAACTGTTTTTT. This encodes CASSRSVTNEKLFF. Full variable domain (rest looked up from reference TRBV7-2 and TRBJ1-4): GAGVSQSPSNKVTEKGKDVELRCDPISGHTALYWYRQSLGQGLEFLIYFQGNSAPDKSGLPSDRFSAERTGGSVSTLTIQRTQQEDSAVYLCASSRSVTNEKLFFGSGTQLSVL.

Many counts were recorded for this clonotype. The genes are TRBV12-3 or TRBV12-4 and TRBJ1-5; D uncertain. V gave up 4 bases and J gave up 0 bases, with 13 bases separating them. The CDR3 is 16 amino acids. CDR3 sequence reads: CASSYGRPYSNQPQHF. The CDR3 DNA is TGTGCCAGCAGTTACGGGCGGCCCTATAGCAATCAGCCCCAGCATTTT.

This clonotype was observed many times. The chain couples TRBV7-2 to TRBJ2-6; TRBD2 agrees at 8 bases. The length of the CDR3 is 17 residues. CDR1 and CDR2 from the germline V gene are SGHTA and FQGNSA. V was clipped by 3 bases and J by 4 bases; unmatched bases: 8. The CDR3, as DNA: TGTGCCAGCAGCTTTACAGCGGGGGCGGGAGGGGCCAACGTCCTGACTTTC. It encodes CASSFTAGAGGANVLTF.